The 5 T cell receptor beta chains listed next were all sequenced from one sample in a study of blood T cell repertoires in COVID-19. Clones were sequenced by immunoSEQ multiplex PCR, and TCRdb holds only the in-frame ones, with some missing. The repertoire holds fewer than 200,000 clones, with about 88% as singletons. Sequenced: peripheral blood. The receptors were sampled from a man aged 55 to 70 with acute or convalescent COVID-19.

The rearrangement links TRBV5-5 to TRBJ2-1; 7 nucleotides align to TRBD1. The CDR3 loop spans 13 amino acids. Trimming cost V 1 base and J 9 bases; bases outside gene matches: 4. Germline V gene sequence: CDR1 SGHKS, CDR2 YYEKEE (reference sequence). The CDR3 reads CASSLPRGSEQFF. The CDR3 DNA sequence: TGTGCCAGCAGCTTGCCCAGGGGGAGTGAGCAGTTCTTC. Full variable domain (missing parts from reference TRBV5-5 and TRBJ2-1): DAGVTQSPTHLIKTRGQQVTLRCSPISGHKSVSWYQQVLGQGPQFIFQYYEKEERGRGNFPDRFSARQFPNYSSELNVNALLLGDSALYLCASSLPRGSEQFFGPGTRLTVL.

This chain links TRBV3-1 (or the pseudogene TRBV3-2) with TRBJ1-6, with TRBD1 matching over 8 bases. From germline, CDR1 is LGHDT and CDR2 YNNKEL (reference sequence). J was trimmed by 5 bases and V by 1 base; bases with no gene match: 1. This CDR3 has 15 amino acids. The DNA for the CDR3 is TGTGCCAGCAGCCAAGCAGGGGGCGATAATTCACCCCTCCACTTT. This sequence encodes CASSQAGGDNSPLHF.

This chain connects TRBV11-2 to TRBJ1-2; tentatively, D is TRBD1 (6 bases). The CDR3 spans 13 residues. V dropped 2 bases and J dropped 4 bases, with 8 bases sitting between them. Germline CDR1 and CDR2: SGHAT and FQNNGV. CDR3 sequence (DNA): TGTGCCAGCAGCTTAACAGGGACCTATGGCTACACCTTC. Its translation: CASSLTGTYGYTF. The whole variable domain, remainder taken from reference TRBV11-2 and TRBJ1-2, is EAGVAQSPRYKIIEKRQSVAFWCNPISGHATLYWYQQILGQGPKLLIQFQNNGVVDDSQLPKDRFSAERLKGVDSTLKIQPAKLEDSAVYLCASSLTGTYGYTFGSGTRLTVV.

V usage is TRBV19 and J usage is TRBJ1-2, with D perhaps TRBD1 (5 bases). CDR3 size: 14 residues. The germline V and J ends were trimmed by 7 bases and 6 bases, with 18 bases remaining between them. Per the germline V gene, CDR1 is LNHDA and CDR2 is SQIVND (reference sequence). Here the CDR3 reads CASNFGGFRDGYTF. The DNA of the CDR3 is TGTGCCAGTAACTTTGGGGGGTTCCGGGATGGCTACACCTTC.

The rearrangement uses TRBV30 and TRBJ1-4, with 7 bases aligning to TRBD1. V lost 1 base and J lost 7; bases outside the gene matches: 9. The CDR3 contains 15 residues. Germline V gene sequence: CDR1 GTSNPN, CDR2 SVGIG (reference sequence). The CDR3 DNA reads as TGTGCCTGGAGTGCGCGGACAGGATTGGGTGAAAAACTGTTTTTT. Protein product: CAWSARTGLGEKLFF. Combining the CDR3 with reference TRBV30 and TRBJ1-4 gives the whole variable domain SQTIHQWPATLVQPVGSPLSLECTVEGTSNPNLYWYRQAAGRGLQLLFYSVGIGQISSEVPQNLSASRPQDRQFILSSKKLLLSDSGFYLCAWSARTGLGEKLFFGSGTQLSVL.